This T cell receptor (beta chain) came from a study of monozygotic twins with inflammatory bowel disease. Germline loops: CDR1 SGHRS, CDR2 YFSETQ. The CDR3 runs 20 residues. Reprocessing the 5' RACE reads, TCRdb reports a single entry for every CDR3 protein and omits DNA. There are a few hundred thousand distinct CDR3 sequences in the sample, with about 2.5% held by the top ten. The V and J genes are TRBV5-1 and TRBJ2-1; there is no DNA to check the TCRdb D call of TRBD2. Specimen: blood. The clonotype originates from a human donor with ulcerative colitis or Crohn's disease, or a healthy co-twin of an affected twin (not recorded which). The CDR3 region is CASSSIAAIETWGSYNEQFF.